Following are 11 T cell receptor beta chains from one sample sequenced in a study of early T cells in non-severe SARS-CoV-2 infection. In TCRdb, the 5' RACE reads were re-called with MiXCR into one record per CDR3 protein. The sample yields under 30,000 distinct CDR3 sequences, about 4.5% seen once. Sequences were obtained from whole blood. These receptors originate from an adult who was a healthcare worker with PCR-confirmed SARS-CoV-2 infection or an uninfected control (not recorded which).

This clonotype was recorded many times. This sequence joins TRBV7-9 and TRBJ1-1, with D possibly matching TRBD1 (5 bases). Germline lookup yields CDR1 SEHNR and CDR2 FQNEAQ (reference sequence). V was shortened by 8 bases and J by 4 bases, with 17 bases between the two germline ends. This CDR3 has 14 residues. The CDR3 here is CASSPPGATTEAFF. As DNA, the CDR3 is TGTGCCAGCTCACCGCCCGGGGCCACCACTGAAGCTTTCTTT.

This clonotype was counted many times. The V call is TRBV11-2, the J call TRBJ1-5; D is uncertain. V was trimmed by 2 bases and J by 2 bases, leaving 13 bases between them. Germline CDR1 and CDR2: SGHAT and FQNNGV. CDR3 length: 16 amino acids. The CDR3, as DNA: TGTGCCAGCAGCTTAAGGACCACCTCGGGCAATCAGCCCCAGCATTTT. Protein: CASSLRTTSGNQPQHF.

This clonotype was detected many times. The V call is TRBV7-2, the J call TRBJ2-5; 8 bases are a match to TRBD1. Germline V gene lookup returns CDR1 SGHTA and CDR2 FQGNSA. The J segment lost 7 bases and the V segment lost 5 bases, leaving 12 bases of the junction unmatched. The CDR3 contains 15 residues. This CDR3 reads CASSPQGAISRTQYF. DNA of the CDR3: TGTGCCAGCAGCCCGCAGGGGGCAATCAGTCGGACCCAGTACTTC.

The V and J genes are TRBV29-1 and TRBJ1-4; D gene uncertain. CDR3 length: 13 residues. V gave up 5 bases and J gave up 3 bases, with 10 bases separating them. Germline lookup yields CDR1 SQVTM and CDR2 ANQGSEA. This CDR3 reads CSVSRAANEKLFF. CDR3 coding DNA: TGCAGCGTTAGTAGGGCGGCTAATGAAAAACTGTTTTTT.

There are a few counts of this clonotype. The CDR3 DNA sequence: TGTGCCAGTAAAGAGGCGGCTAGCACAGATACGCAGTATTTT. This encodes CASKEAASTDTQYF. V is TRBV19 and J is TRBJ2-3; D gene unclear. This CDR3 region has 14 residues. V lost 7 bases and J lost 0, with 11 bases in between. Germline CDR1 LNHDA, CDR2 SQIVND (reference sequence).

Notes on this clonotype: A much bigger clone sits one base away, suggesting this may be a read error. The CDR3 does not end in the conserved phenylalanine or tryptophan, so this is likely a read error. The chain links TRBV10-3 to TRBJ2-1; 10 nucleotides align to TRBD1. This CDR3 is built from 14 residues. Per the germline V gene, CDR1 is ENHRY and CDR2 is SYGVKD. Trimming cost V 6 bases and J 9 bases; bases outside gene matches: 8. CDR3 sequence reads: CAISGTGDLSEQFL. Here the CDR3 DNA reads TGTGCCATCAGCGGGACAGGGGACCTGAGTGAGCAGTTCCTC.

This clonotype has a count of ten or more. The chain joins TRBV12-5 to TRBJ1-1, with D unclear. The CDR3 sequence is 11 residues long. V shed 5 bases and J shed 2 bases, with 3 bases lying between them. Germline lookup yields CDR1 LGHNT and CDR2 FRNRAP. The chain's CDR3 is CASGLNTEAFF. In DNA form, the CDR3 reads TGTGCTAGTGGTCTAAACACTGAAGCTTTCTTT.

This clonotype has ten or more counts. V and J are TRBV7-6 and TRBJ2-1; 11 nucleotides agree with TRBD1. This CDR3 contains 19 residues. The germline V gene encodes CDR1 SGHVS and CDR2 FNYEAQ. After removal of 5 bases from V and 1 base from J, the junction contained 13 bases not matched to a gene. The CDR3: CASSANPADRGLSYNEQFF. CDR3 nucleotide sequence: TGTGCCAGCAGCGCCAACCCCGCGGACAGGGGGCTATCCTACAATGAGCAGTTCTTC.

This clonotype turned up a few times. The chain is built from TRBV7-3 and TRBJ2-2, with TRBD1 as a possible D gene (5 bases). The CDR3 covers 15 residues. The germline CDR1 and CDR2 sequences are SGHTA and FQGTGA. Trimming left V 2 bases short and J 5 bases short, with 12 bases between. The CDR3 region is CASSLEGVKTGELFF. The CDR3 nucleotides read TGTGCCAGCAGCTTAGAAGGGGTAAAAACCGGGGAGCTGTTTTTT. Full variable domain (outside the CDR3, taken from reference TRBV7-3 and TRBJ2-2): GAGVSQTPSNKVTEKGKYVELRCDPISGHTALYWYRQSLGQGPEFLIYFQGTGAADDSGLPNDRFFAVRPEGSVSTLKIQRTERGDSAVYLCASSLEGVKTGELFFGEGSRLTVL.

At least ten counts were recorded for this clonotype. The rearrangement links TRBV19 to TRBJ2-5, with TRBD1 identical over 8 bases. V shed 6 bases, J shed 3 bases, and the junction held 6 bases outside the gene matches. The germline V gene has CDR1 LNHDA and CDR2 SQIVND (reference sequence). The CDR3 has 14 residues. In DNA, the CDR3 is TGTGCCAGTAGAACGACAGGGGCGGAAGAGACCCAGTACTTC. Translated, it gives CASRTTGAEETQYF. Supplemented by reference TRBV19 and TRBJ2-5, the full variable domain reads DGGITQSPKYLFRKEGQNVTLSCEQNLNHDAMYWYRQDPGQGLRLIYYSQIVNDFQKGDIAEGYSVSREKKESFPLTVTSAQKNPTAFYLCASRTTGAEETQYFGPGTRLLVL.

This clonotype was observed at least ten times. This chain joins TRBV6-5 and TRBJ2-7; 11 bases are shared with TRBD1. V gave up 0 bases and J gave up 3 bases; unmatched junction bases: 1. This CDR3 has 15 residues. Per the germline V gene, CDR1 is MNHEY and CDR2 is SVGAGI. CDR3 loop: CASSYSGTGGYEQYF. CDR3 nucleotide sequence: TGTGCCAGCAGTTACTCCGGGACAGGGGGCTACGAGCAGTACTTC.